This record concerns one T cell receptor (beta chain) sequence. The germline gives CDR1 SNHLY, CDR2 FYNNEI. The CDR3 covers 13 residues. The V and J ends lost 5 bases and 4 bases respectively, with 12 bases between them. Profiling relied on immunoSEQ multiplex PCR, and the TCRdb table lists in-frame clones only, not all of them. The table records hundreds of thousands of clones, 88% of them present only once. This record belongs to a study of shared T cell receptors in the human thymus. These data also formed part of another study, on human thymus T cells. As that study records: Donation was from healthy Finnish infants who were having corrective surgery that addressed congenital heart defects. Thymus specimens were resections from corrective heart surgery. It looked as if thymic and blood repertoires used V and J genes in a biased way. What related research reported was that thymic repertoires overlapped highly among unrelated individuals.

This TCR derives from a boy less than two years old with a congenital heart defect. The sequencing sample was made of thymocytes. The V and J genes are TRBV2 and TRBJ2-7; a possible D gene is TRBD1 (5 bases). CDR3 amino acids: CASSPQEEYEQYF. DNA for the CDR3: TGTGCCAGCAGTCCACAGGAAGAGTACGAGCAGTACTTC.